These T cell receptor beta chains were read from a single sample in a study of blood T cell repertoires in COVID-19. Clones were sequenced by immunoSEQ multiplex PCR, and TCRdb holds only the in-frame ones, with some missing. This table holds about 210,000 clones, about 91% found once. What was sequenced was peripheral blood. The origin of the receptors is a young man with acute or convalescent COVID-19. Each CDR3 is given with its conserved first and last residue. A D gene is named only where the DNA matches it firmly. Clone size, where shown, is once, few, many, or a class for clones that have expanded.

TRBV6-5	-	TRBJ2-1	TRBD1	TGTGCCAGCAGCACCCGGGACAGGGGGCGGAATGAGCAGTTCTTC	CASSTRDRGRNEQFF
TRBV20-1	-	TRBJ1-5	-	TGCAGTGCTAGTGGGCAGGGGTATCAGCCCCAGCATTTT	CSASGQGYQPQHF
TRBV6-6	-	TRBJ1-4	TRBD1	TGTGCCAGCAGTAATCGACAGGGAGGCGGGAGGGAAAAACTGTTTTTT	CASSNRQGGGREKLFF
TRBV5-1	-	TRBJ2-2	-	TGCGCCAGCAGCTTGGGCCAAACAGGGAGCACCGGGGAGCTGTTTTTT	CASSLGQTGSTGELFF
TRBV30	-	TRBJ2-4	-	TGTGCCTGGAGTAAGGGGATTTGGTCGGCCAAAAACATTCAGTACTTC	CAWSKGIWSAKNIQYF
TRBV6-6	-	TRBJ2-7	TRBD2	TGTGCCAGCAGCCTCACTAGCGGGAATTACGAGCAGTACTTC	CASSLTSGNYEQYF
TRBV6-5	-	TRBJ2-2	-	TGTGCCAGCAGTTACTCGTACGGGGCCGGGGAGCTGTTTTTT	CASSYSYGAGELFF
TRBV20-1	-	TRBJ2-1	-	TGCAGTGCTAGTGTCCCTGAGGTGACGAGCTCCTACAATGAGCAGTTCTTC	CSASVPEVTSSYNEQFF
TRBV5-6	few	TRBJ2-1	-	TGTGCCAGCAGCGTCGTGACACATACCTACAATGAGCAGTTCTTC	CASSVVTHTYNEQFF
TRBV19	-	TRBJ1-5	-	TGTGCCAGTAGTATGCGGGGTGGGAATCAGCCCCAGCATTTT	CASSMRGGNQPQHF
TRBV6-1	once	TRBJ2-7	TRBD1	TGTGCCAGCAGTGAAGGCAGGGGGCTAGACGAGCAGTACTTC	CASSEGRGLDEQYF
TRBV27	-	TRBJ2-1	TRBD2	TGTGCCAGCAGTTTAAGGCTAGCGGGTGTCGGGAATGAGCAGTTCTTC	CASSLRLAGVGNEQFF
TRBV4-2	-	TRBJ1-5	-	TGTGCCAGCAGCCGCGCGGGAGGCAGATCATACCCCCAGCATTTT	CASSRAGGRSYPQHF
TRBV18	-	TRBJ1-1	TRBD1	TGTGCCAGCTCACCCACCGGGACAGGGTCCCTTGAAGCTTTCTTT	CASSPTGTGSLEAFF
TRBV5-8	-	TRBJ2-2	TRBD2	TGTGCCAGCAGCTTGGGAAGCGGGATAAACACCGGGGAGCTGTTTTTT	CASSLGSGINTGELFF
TRBV27	-	TRBJ2-3	-	TGTGCCAGCAGTTTCGAGGGAGGAGGGGTTTGGGCAGATACGCAGTATTTT	CASSFEGGGVWADTQYF
TRBV3-1/TRBV3-2	-	TRBJ2-5	TRBD2	TGTGCCAGCAGCCATTGGCACCTAGCGGGAGGTAATGAAATGGAGACCCAGTACTTC	CASSHWHLAGGNEMETQYF
TRBV7-9	-	TRBJ2-7	-	TGTGCCAGCAGCTTAGCTGGGGGCGGTCGGGAGCAGTACTTC	CASSLAGGGREQYF
TRBV12-3/TRBV12-4	-	TRBJ2-1	-	TGTGCCAGCACTTACGCAGGGAATAAGGTCTTC	CASTYAGNKVF
TRBV3-1/TRBV3-2	once	TRBJ2-7	TRBD2	TGTGCCAGCAGCCAAGGTTCGCCGGGAGGGCCCTACGAGCAGTACTTC	CASSQGSPGGPYEQYF
TRBV5-1	-	TRBJ2-1	TRBD2	TGCGCCAGCAGCTCCGGACTAGCGGGAGATAATGAGCAGTTCTTC	CASSSGLAGDNEQFF
TRBV2	-	TRBJ2-3	-	TGTGCCAGCAGGACGGGGTACACAGATACGCAGTATTTT	CASRTGYTDTQYF
TRBV29-1	-	TRBJ2-4	-	TGCAGCGCTGGGGCCTCGGACATTCAGTACTTC	CSAGASDIQYF
TRBV30	once	TRBJ1-5	-	TGTGCCTGGAGTGAAGGGGGTTCGAGCAATCAGCCCCAGCATTTT	CAWSEGGSSNQPQHF
TRBV7-2	-	TRBJ1-5	-	TGTGCCAGCAGCAACGGACAGAATAGCAATCAGCCCCAGCATTTT	CASSNGQNSNQPQHF
TRBV5-1	-	TRBJ2-3	-	TGCGCCAGCAACCCGGGGGGCAGCACAGATACGCAGTATTTT	CASNPGGSTDTQYF
TRBV3-1/TRBV3-2	once	TRBJ2-1	-	TGTGCCAGCAGCCAAGTTGCCGCCGAGCGATTCTTC	CASSQVAAERFF
TRBV13	once	TRBJ2-2	-	TGTGCCAGCAGCTTCGGAGGAACCCCATACACCGGGGAGCTGTTTTTT	CASSFGGTPYTGELFF
TRBV29-1	-	TRBJ2-1	TRBD2	TGCAGCGTTGGGACTAGCGGGAGAGAGCAGTTCTTC	CSVGTSGREQFF
TRBV4-1	-	TRBJ1-2	TRBD1	TGCGCCAGCAGCCAACAAATCCGGGACAGGGCGAACTATGGCTACACCTTC	CASSQQIRDRANYGYTF
TRBV28	-	TRBJ1-1	-	TGTGCCAGCGGTAGACAGGCTAACACTGAAGCTTTCTTT	CASGRQANTEAFF
TRBV10-3	-	TRBJ2-2	TRBD2	TGTGCCATCAGTGGCGGGGGGCCCACCGGGGAGCTGTTTTTT	CAISGGGPTGELFF
TRBV11-3	-	TRBJ2-5	TRBD1	TGTGCCAGCAGCTTTCAGACTGGGACAGGCCAAGAGACCCAGTACTTC	CASSFQTGTGQETQYF
TRBV6-5	-	TRBJ1-1	-	TGTGCCAGCCTGATGACTCTGAGCACTGAAGCTTTCTTT	CASLMTLSTEAFF
TRBV20-1	once	TRBJ2-5	-	TGCAGTGCTAGCGGGAGAGGGACCCAGTACTTC	CSASGRGTQYF
TRBV4-1	-	TRBJ1-2	TRBD1	TGCGCCAGCAGCCGACAGGGGGCTTATGGCTACACCTTC	CASSRQGAYGYTF
TRBV6-5	few	TRBJ2-1	-	TGTGCCAGCAGTTACCAAGCCGGGACTCCCTACAATGAGCAGTTCTTC	CASSYQAGTPYNEQFF
TRBV28	-	TRBJ1-2	-	TGTGCCAGCAGTCCCCGCGACAGGCCTTATGGCTACACCTTC	CASSPRDRPYGYTF
TRBV7-9	-	TRBJ2-7	-	TGTGCCAGCAGCTTAGGACAGGAAAACCACGAGCAGTACTTC	CASSLGQENHEQYF
TRBV5-1	-	TRBJ1-6	-	TGCGCCAGCAGCCACGGAGGTTCACCCCTCCACTTT	CASSHGGSPLHF
TRBV19	-	TRBJ2-7	TRBD1	TGTGCCAGTAGTTCGGACAGGGTTAGGAACGAGCAGTACTTC	CASSSDRVRNEQYF
TRBV2	-	TRBJ1-1	-	TGTGCCAGCAGTGAAGCCCGGGGAAGCACTGAAGCTTTCTTT	CASSEARGSTEAFF
TRBV4-1	-	TRBJ2-1	TRBD2	TGCGCCAGCAGCCTTAGGACTAGCGGGAGAGGGGGCGATGAGCAGTTCTTC	CASSLRTSGRGGDEQFF
TRBV5-1	-	TRBJ2-7	TRBD2	TGCGCCAGCAGCCCGACTAGCGGGGCACCCTACGAGCAGTACTTC	CASSPTSGAPYEQYF
TRBV30	-	TRBJ2-3	-	TGTGCCTGGAGCCTACAGAGCACAGATACGCAGTATTTT	CAWSLQSTDTQYF
TRBV6-5	-	TRBJ1-1	-	TGTGCCATCCAGGACACCTACACTGAAGCTTTCTTT	CAIQDTYTEAFF
TRBV7-9	-	TRBJ1-4	TRBD1	TGTGCCAGCAGCTCCACAGGGGGCACGGTCAGTCGCGAAAAACTGTTTTTT	CASSSTGGTVSREKLFF
TRBV6-5	once	TRBJ1-6	-	TGTGCCAGCTGGTGGAGGCCATCCCCCTCACCCCTCCACTTT	CASWWRPSPSPLHF
TRBV5-8	-	TRBJ2-6	TRBD1	TGTGCCAGCAGCCCCGGGACAGGACGCTCTGGGGCCAACGTCCTGACTTTC	CASSPGTGRSGANVLTF
TRBV5-1	-	TRBJ1-5	-	TGCGCCAGCAGCTTCACGGCAGGTAGCAATCAGCCCCAGCATTTT	CASSFTAGSNQPQHF
TRBV18	-	TRBJ2-7	-	TGTGCCAGCTCACCAGGGGGCGGTGACTACGAGCAGTACTTC	CASSPGGGDYEQYF
TRBV7-9	-	TRBJ1-6	-	TGTGCCAGCAGCCCGCCACGGGGGTCCCTCCACTTT	CASSPPRGSLHF